The rows below give T cell receptor beta chains drawn from one sample of a study of identical twins. From the 5' RACE reads, TCRdb called clonotypes with MiXCR, one entry per CDR3 protein. This sample yields 690,000 or so distinct CDR3 sequences, of which over 8.5% are seen a single time; 0.75% to 1% belongs to the top ten. These data were also reused for a study on yellow fever vaccine responses in identical twins.

Sequenced input: PBMCs. Source of these receptors: a woman aged 18-29 years in good health. Both conserved end residues are part of each CDR3. Fields, in order: CDR3 protein, CDR3 DNA, V gene, D gene, clone size, J gene. D genes are given only for firm matches. Where a row states a size, it is once, few, many or the class of an expanded clone; other rows omit it.

cdr3_aa: CSVSTYLDYTDTQYF
cdr3_nt: TGCAGCGTATCAACCTACTTGGACTACACAGATACGCAGTATTTT
v_call: TRBV29-1
d_call: .
clone_size: few
j_call: TRBJ2-3

cdr3_aa: CSARDQEEPYNEQFF
cdr3_nt: TGCAGTGCTAGAGATCAGGAGGAACCCTACAATGAGCAGTTCTTC
v_call: TRBV20-1
d_call: .
clone_size: few
j_call: TRBJ2-1

cdr3_aa: CASSLVVSGYEQYF
cdr3_nt: TGTGCCAGCAGCTTAGTCGTATCAGGTTACGAGCAGTACTTC
v_call: TRBV7-9
d_call: .
clone_size: few
j_call: TRBJ2-7

cdr3_aa: CASSPWGTVSYNEQFF
cdr3_nt: TGTGCCAGCAGCCCTTGGGGGACAGTCTCCTACAATGAGCAGTTCTTC
v_call: TRBV7-2
d_call: TRBD1
clone_size: many
j_call: TRBJ2-1

cdr3_aa: CASSEAAQGGTEAFF
cdr3_nt: TGTGCCAGCAGTGAAGCGGCACAGGGGGGCACTGAAGCTTTCTTT
v_call: TRBV6-1
d_call: TRBD1
clone_size: .
j_call: TRBJ1-1

cdr3_aa: CASSIPSGNYNEQFF
cdr3_nt: TGTGCCAGCAGCATACCTAGCGGGAACTACAATGAGCAGTTCTTC
v_call: TRBV11-2
d_call: TRBD2
clone_size: few
j_call: TRBJ2-1

cdr3_aa: CASSLGEADLYEQFF
cdr3_nt: TGTGCCAGCAGCTTAGGGGAAGCAGACTTGTATGAGCAGTTCTTC
v_call: TRBV7-9
d_call: .
clone_size: .
j_call: TRBJ2-1

cdr3_aa: CASSLGPEGGQPQHF
cdr3_nt: TGTGCCAGCAGCTTAGGCCCTGAAGGGGGTCAGCCCCAGCATTTT
v_call: TRBV7-9
d_call: .
clone_size: .
j_call: TRBJ1-5

cdr3_aa: CASRGQGSVNEQYF
cdr3_nt: TGTGCCAGCAGGGGACAGGGTAGCGTGAACGAGCAGTACTTC
v_call: TRBV2
d_call: TRBD1
clone_size: .
j_call: TRBJ2-7

cdr3_aa: CASSIGRISGANVLTF
cdr3_nt: TGTGCCAGTAGTATTGGGCGGATATCTGGGGCCAACGTCCTGACTTTC
v_call: TRBV19
d_call: .
clone_size: few
j_call: TRBJ2-6

cdr3_aa: CASSNRRGRNEQFF
cdr3_nt: TGTGCCAGCAGCAACCGCAGGGGGCGAAATGAGCAGTTCTTC
v_call: TRBV3-1
d_call: TRBD1
clone_size: many
j_call: TRBJ2-1

cdr3_aa: CCAGLAGGPTPGELFF
cdr3_nt: TGCTGTGCCGGACTAGCGGGGGGCCCAACCCCCGGGGAGCTGTTTTTT
v_call: TRBV20-1
d_call: TRBD2
clone_size: once
j_call: TRBJ2-2

cdr3_aa: CASSLSGGGPGYGYTF
cdr3_nt: TGTGCCAGCAGTTTAAGTGGGGGGGGTCCGGGGTATGGCTACACCTTC
v_call: TRBV27
d_call: .
clone_size: .
j_call: TRBJ1-2

cdr3_aa: CASSSGTSGGFTTAQYF
cdr3_nt: TGCGCCAGCAGCTCGGGGACTAGCGGGGGGTTCACTACGGCCCAGTACTTC
v_call: TRBV5-1
d_call: TRBD2
clone_size: .
j_call: TRBJ2-5

cdr3_aa: CASSQGLAGGRSYEQYF
cdr3_nt: TGTGCCAGCAGCCAGGGACTAGCGGGAGGAAGATCCTACGAGCAGTACTTC
v_call: TRBV7-8
d_call: TRBD2
clone_size: many
j_call: TRBJ2-7

cdr3_aa: CASSLVRTVDNYGYTF
cdr3_nt: TGTGCCAGCAGTTTAGTTAGGACAGTAGATAACTATGGCTACACCTTC
v_call: TRBV12-3/TRBV12-4
d_call: .
clone_size: few
j_call: TRBJ1-2

cdr3_aa: CSARDRLAGGLLYEQYF
cdr3_nt: TGCAGTGCTAGAGATAGACTAGCGGGGGGGCTGTTATACGAGCAGTACTTC
v_call: TRBV20-1
d_call: TRBD2
clone_size: .
j_call: TRBJ2-7

cdr3_aa: CASRRRRGSYNSPLHF
cdr3_nt: TGTGCCAGCAGACGACGGAGGGGCTCCTATAATTCACCCCTCCACTTT
v_call: TRBV12-3/TRBV12-4
d_call: .
clone_size: many
j_call: TRBJ1-6

cdr3_aa: CSVVGSAYEQYF
cdr3_nt: TGCAGCGTTGTGGGCAGTGCCTACGAGCAGTACTTC
v_call: TRBV29-1
d_call: .
clone_size: many
j_call: TRBJ2-7

cdr3_aa: CASAPYLTGWEQYF
cdr3_nt: TGTGCCAGCGCTCCCTACCTGACAGGGTGGGAGCAGTACTTC
v_call: TRBV5-5
d_call: TRBD1
clone_size: .
j_call: TRBJ2-7

cdr3_aa: CASRPTPGNTIYF
cdr3_nt: TGTGCCAGCAGACCGACCCCCGGAAACACCATATATTTT
v_call: TRBV12-3/TRBV12-4
d_call: .
clone_size: few
j_call: TRBJ1-3

cdr3_aa: CASRTGGVEVAFF
cdr3_nt: TGTGCCAGCAGAACAGGGGGCGTGGAAGTAGCTTTCTTT
v_call: TRBV6-6
d_call: TRBD1
clone_size: few
j_call: TRBJ1-1